This entry features one T cell receptor (beta chain) sequence. Its antigen is still unknown. MiXCR, run by TCRdb on the RT-PCR reads, gives a single entry per CDR3 protein. Of around 710,000 distinct CDR3 sequences in the sample, more than 11% are singletons; the top ten hold 5.5% to 7%. The data originate from a study of response to subunit inactivated influenza vaccine. Study-wide points: Only a handful of new T cells, the authors suggested, are recruited with each seasonal influenza vaccination.

The origin of this receptor is a man aged 50-60 years who received an inactivated influenza vaccine. The specimen comprised PBMCs from blood, sampled roughly 15 days before vaccination.

In nucleotides, the CDR3 is TGTGCCAGCTCGCCATTACAGGCCGGGGAGCTGTTTTTT. Residues: CASSPLQAGELFF. The V and J genes are TRBV18 and TRBJ2-2, with D possibly matching TRBD1 (5 bases). Trimming took 6 bases from V and 6 from J, leaving 11 bases between them. The CDR3 is made up of 13 amino acids. Germline V CDR1 and CDR2: KGHSH, LQKENI.